The next 18 T cell receptor beta chains were all read from a single sample in a study of T cells in Graves' hyperthyroidism and ophthalmopathy (dated by TCRdb to between 2019 and 2020). The library was generated by multiplex PCR. TCRdb lists the instrument as Illumina HiSeq 2000. Amplification of TCR beta CDR3 regions was carried out from RNA transcripts. A first-round RT-PCR of the TCR CDR3 used the HTBI primer set with the Qiagen OneStep RT-PCR kit. TCRdb reanalyzed the raw reads on its own, using fastp at Q25 for trimming and MiXCR for clone calling, and kept in-frame beta chains. Every entry covers one CDR3 protein and lists the most common genes and DNA from its rows. This sample lists some 600,000 distinct CDR3 sequences; just over 45% were detected once. Approximately 8.2% of the sample is taken by the ten largest. Sample: peripheral blood or thyroid tissue (not recorded which). The receptors were sampled from a woman younger than 30 with Graves' hyperthyroidism. Donor details come from another sample of the same person, matched by shared clones.

This clonotype was recorded many times. The chain combines TRBV29-1 with TRBJ1-1, with D maybe TRBD1 (5 bases). Trimming stripped 5 bases from V and 6 bases from J, with 13 bases between. Per germline, CDR1 SQVTM and CDR2 ANQGSEA. The CDR3 is 12 residues long. CDR3 coding DNA: TGCAGCGTTCAGGGCCCGGGGGCTGAAGCTTTCTTT. Amino acid sequence: CSVQGPGAEAFF.

The chain uses TRBV19 and TRBJ1-1, with 7 nucleotides matching TRBD1. The V gene end was trimmed by 2 bases and the J gene end by 1 base; junction bases not matched to a gene: 4. Germline V gene data show CDR1 as LNHDA and CDR2 as SQIVND (reference sequence). The CDR3 runs to 15 residues. The CDR3: CASSISRGANTEAFF. The CDR3 region has the DNA TGTGCCAGTAGTATATCCAGGGGGGCGAACACTGAAGCTTTCTTT.

The chain joins TRBV7-2 to TRBJ1-1; D gene ambiguous. Germline V gives CDR1 SGHTA, CDR2 FQGNSA. Trimming stripped 0 bases from V and 3 bases from J, with 8 bases between. This CDR3 has 14 residues. CDR3 nucleotides: TGTGCCAGCAGCTTAGCAGGGTTCCACACTGAAGCTTTCTTT. Translating gives CASSLAGFHTEAFF.

Ten or more counts support this clonotype. The chain uses TRBV29-1 and TRBJ1-1; possibly TRBD1 for D (6 bases). CDR1 is SQVTM and CDR2 is ANQGSEA in the germline V gene. The CDR3 totals 14 residues. Trimming stripped 6 bases from V and 11 bases from J, with 25 bases between. The CDR3 DNA reads as TGCAGCGTCGCGGGACGAACAGGGTTCGCTAAGGCTTTCTTT. It yields the protein CSVAGRTGFAKAFF.

This clonotype was detected a few times. This chain connects TRBV24-1 to TRBJ2-7, with D possibly matching TRBD2 (5 bases). The V end was cut by 3 bases, the J end by 0 bases, with 11 bases between. The CDR3 has 15 residues. Germline lookup yields CDR1 KGHDR and CDR2 SFDVKD. In nucleotides, the CDR3 is TGTGCCACCAGTGATCCGACCGGGGACTCCTACGAGCAGTACTTC. Its protein product is CATSDPTGDSYEQYF.

This chain joins TRBV7-8 and TRBJ1-1; possibly TRBD1 for D (5 bases). V was cut by 5 bases and J by 1 base, with 11 bases left in between. This CDR3 comprises 14 residues. Germline lookup yields CDR1 SGHVS and CDR2 FQNEAQ. The CDR3 sequence: CASSTGMGNTEAFF. In nucleotides, the CDR3 is TGTGCCAGCAGCACAGGCATGGGGAACACTGAAGCTTTCTTT.

This clonotype was detected only a few times. The chain uses TRBV5-4 and TRBJ1-6, with D hard to call. Germline loops: CDR1 SGHNT, CDR2 YYREEE (reference sequence). CDR3 size: 16 residues. With 0 bases removed from V and 7 bases from J, the gap between germline ends came to 14 bases. The CDR3: CASSLAAGSGNSPLHF. CDR3 bases: TGTGCCAGCAGCTTGGCGGCTGGAAGCGGGAATTCACCCCTCCACTTT.

This clonotype was observed a handful of times. This sequence joins TRBV11-2 and TRBJ2-6; 7 positions match TRBD2. The ends lost 3 bases at V and 2 bases at J; junction bases unmatched: 4. The CDR3 is 16 amino acids. Germline CDR1 and CDR2: SGHAT and FQNNGV. The CDR3 spells CASSLGGDPGANVLTF. The CDR3 nucleotides are TGTGCCAGCAGCTTGGGGGGGGATCCTGGGGCCAACGTCCTGACTTTC.

This clonotype was detected a few times. The rearrangement links TRBV2 to TRBJ2-2, with TRBD2 identical over 11 bases. CDR1 SNHLY and CDR2 FYNNEI come from the germline V gene. V was clipped by 6 bases and J by 1 base; unmatched bases: 7. This CDR3 contains 17 residues. The CDR3 is CASRPGLADQNTGELFF. The CDR3 coding sequence is TGTGCCAGCAGACCGGGACTAGCGGATCAGAACACCGGGGAGCTGTTTTTT.

This clonotype occurred many times. This sequence joins TRBV15 and TRBJ1-3; perhaps TRBD1 as D (5 bases). V lost 5 bases, J lost 4 bases, and 15 bases lay in between. The CDR3 sequence is 15 residues long. Germline lookup yields CDR1 LNHNV and CDR2 YYDKDF (reference sequence). This CDR3 is CATSLSRGIGNTIYF. CDR3 DNA sequence: TGTGCCACCAGCCTAAGCCGGGGCATCGGAAACACCATATATTTT.

This chain links TRBV7-2 with TRBJ2-2, with TRBD1 matching over 11 bases. V shed 6 bases, J shed 8 bases, and the junction held 11 bases outside the gene matches. The germline CDR1 and CDR2 sequences are SGHTA and FQGNSA. There are 16 residues in the CDR3. The CDR3 coding sequence is TGTGCCAGCAGTGGACAGGGGGCGCAGGTTACGGGGGAGCTGTTTTTT. It encodes CASSGQGAQVTGELFF.

This clonotype has just a few counts. This chain links TRBV14 with TRBJ2-7, with D maybe TRBD2 (6 bases). Deletions cut 4 bases from V and 0 bases from J, with 10 bases between. Germline CDR1 is SGHDN and CDR2 is FVKESK. The CDR3 runs to 14 residues. Written as DNA, the CDR3 is TGTGCCAGCAGCCGTCGGGGGTTCTCCTACGAGCAGTACTTC. Protein sequence: CASSRRGFSYEQYF.

The rearrangement links TRBV4-1 to TRBJ1-5, with unresolved D. The CDR3 is 14 amino acids. Germline assignment: CDR1 MGHRA and CDR2 YSYEKL. The V end lost 1 base, the J end lost 6 bases, and 10 bases lay between the germline ends. The CDR3 region has the DNA TGCGCCAGCAGCCAAGTCGACGGGAGTCAGCCCCAGCATTTT. Translating it yields CASSQVDGSQPQHF.

This clonotype was observed many times. This sequence joins TRBV20-1 and TRBJ1-1; 9 positions agree with TRBD1. CDR1 and CDR2 from the germline V gene are DFQATT and SNEGSKA (reference sequence). The trim removed 5 bases at V and 0 bases at J, leaving 1 base unmatched. This CDR3 region has 13 residues. DNA for the CDR3: TGCAGTGCTCGGGACAGGGTGAACACTGAAGCTTTCTTT. It specifies CSARDRVNTEAFF.

This clonotype was observed a few times. V is TRBV7-2 and J is TRBJ1-3, with a possible D match to TRBD1 (5 bases). V dropped 1 base and J dropped 0 bases, with 13 bases sitting between them. Germline assignment: CDR1 SGHTA and CDR2 FQGNSA. The length of the CDR3 is 17 residues. The CDR3 here is CASSLVGTGGSGNTIYF. The CDR3 coding sequence is TGTGCCAGCAGCTTAGTAGGGACGGGGGGCTCTGGAAACACCATATATTTT.

This clonotype was detected ten times or more. J is TRBJ1-2 and V is TRBV12-3 or TRBV12-4; no firm D call. V was clipped by 7 bases and J by 0 bases, with 12 bases between them. The CDR3 extends over 14 amino acids. The CDR3 region has the DNA TGTGCCAGCACCTCGACCGGGGCTAACTATGGCTACACCTTC. This sequence encodes CASTSTGANYGYTF.

The chain carries TRBV6-5 and TRBJ1-1; tentatively, D is TRBD1 (5 bases). This CDR3 has 14 residues. The germline V gene encodes CDR1 MNHEY and CDR2 SVGAGI. V was cut by 1 base and J by 2 bases, with 8 bases left in between. The CDR3 coding sequence is TGTGCCAGCAGTTACTGGACACATAACACTGAAGCTTTCTTT. It codes for CASSYWTHNTEAFF.

Worth noting for this clonotype: A junction boundary mismatches the germline segment, possibly from a read error. V usage is TRBV7-9 and J usage is TRBJ2-5; 10 bases are shared with TRBD2. Germline CDR1 is SEHNR and CDR2 is FQNEAQ (reference sequence). The CDR3 has 15 residues. CDR3 bases: TGCGCCAGCAGCCAAGATTTGACTAGCGGGGAGACCCAGTACTTC. This codes for CASSQDLTSGETQYF.